This T cell receptor beta chain was identified during a study of shared clonotypes between healthy human individuals. Using immunoSEQ multiplex PCR, the repertoire was profiled, and TCRdb retains in-frame clones only, with some absent. Of some 2,500,000 clones in the sample, 92% were seen once. This CDR3 comprises 16 residues. The V gene end was trimmed by 5 bases and the J gene end by 2 bases; junction bases not matched to a gene: 8. Germline CDR1 reads MDHEN; CDR2 reads SYDVKM. Naive CD45RA+ and memory CD45RA-negative subsets were split from CD4+ cells. Input material: naive CD4+ T cells from PBMCs. As to subset: CD45RA+ positively selected. The chain is built from TRBV28 and TRBJ2-3, with 9 bases fitting TRBD2. This sequence originates from a man in his late teens or twenties in good health. Some clones in this sample may be carry-over from other donors' samples. The CDR3 protein is CASSHSPSGITDTQYF. The CDR3 DNA reads TGTGCCAGCAGTCACTCGCCTAGCGGGATCACAGATACGCAGTATTTT.